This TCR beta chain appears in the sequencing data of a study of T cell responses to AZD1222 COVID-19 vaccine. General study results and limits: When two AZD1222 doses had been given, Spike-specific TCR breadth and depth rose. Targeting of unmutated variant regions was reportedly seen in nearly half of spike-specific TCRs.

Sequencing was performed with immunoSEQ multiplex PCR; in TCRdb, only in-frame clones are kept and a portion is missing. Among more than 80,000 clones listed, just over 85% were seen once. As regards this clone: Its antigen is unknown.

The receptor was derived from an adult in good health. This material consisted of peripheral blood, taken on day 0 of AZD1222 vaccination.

DNA for the CDR3: TGTGCCAGCAGTGAAGCCTGGGGCGACACTGAAGCTTTCTTT. Its protein is CASSEAWGDTEAFF. The chain couples TRBV2 to TRBJ1-1; D is perhaps TRBD1 (5 bases). The germline gives CDR1 SNHLY, CDR2 FYNNEI. The V and J ends lost 0 bases and 3 bases respectively, with 8 bases between them. The CDR3 runs to 14 residues.